This T cell receptor (beta chain) was recovered during a study of vaccination and CD4 T cells after COVID-19. Study in general: Samples were taken after vaccination, a median of around 78 days after dose two, with a range of 14 to 241.

Regarding treatment: roughly nine-day PBMC culture with coronavirus spike peptide pools or control peptides (ViraFEST assay). Remarks on this clonotype: What it binds is unknown.

The assay that was used to sequence DNA from cultured CD4+ T cells was the Oncomine TCR Beta short-read assay. Using the QIAamp micro DNA kit, genomic DNA was extracted from the CD4+ T cells that had been cultured. TCRdb reprocessed the PCR reads with MiXCR, giving one entry per CDR3 protein. This sample has approximately 11,000 distinct CDR3 sequences; under 85% occur once, and the top ten carry around 19%. Germline assignment: CDR1 DFQATT and CDR2 SNEGSKA (reference sequence). The ends lost 6 bases at V and 1 base at J; junction bases unmatched: 10. The CDR3 is 18 amino acids. The sequencing input was CD4+ T cells from blood, cultured in vitro. The TCR originated in a human donor who had recovered from COVID-19. J is TRBJ2-3 and V is TRBV20-1; 16 bases fit TRBD2. This CDR3 is CSARGGTSGRVRTDTQYF. The CDR3 DNA follows: TGCAGTGCCCGGGGGGGGACTAGCGGGAGGGTGCGCACAGATACGCAGTATTTT.